These 18 T cell receptor beta chains originate from one sample sequenced in a study of follicular helper T cells after annual influenza vaccination. TCRdb's copy holds only in-frame clones and misses some; the assay was immunoSEQ multiplex PCR. The sample records 5,700 or so clones, about four fifths being singletons. The time point is: 2015-2016 season, 7 days after influenza vaccination. This specimen was CXCR5+ CD38- circulating T follicular helper cells from blood, taken 7 days after influenza vaccination. As to subset: circulating Tfh, non-naive CD4+CXCR5+PD-1+ (ICOS+CD38+ or ICOS-CD38-). These receptors originate from an adult who received the influenza vaccine.

The chain couples TRBV13 to TRBJ2-3; D is ambiguous. V was shortened by 1 base and J by 4 bases, with 6 bases between the two germline ends. This CDR3 comprises 13 residues. Germline V gene data show CDR1 as PRHDT and CDR2 as FYEKMQ (reference sequence). In DNA form, the CDR3 reads TGTGCCAGCAGCTTAGTTAGTGCAGATACGCAGTATTTT. It codes for CASSLVSADTQYF.

The CDR3 loop is CASSFHPDTQYF. In DNA form, the CDR3 reads TGTGCCAGCAGTTTTCACCCAGATACGCAGTATTTT. This chain links TRBV28 with TRBJ2-3; D remains unclear. The CDR3 is 12 amino acids. The ends were cut back, 3 bases at V and 4 bases at J, with 5 bases in the middle. Germline V gives CDR1 MDHEN, CDR2 SYDVKM.

DNA of the CDR3: TGTGCCAGTAGTATAGGACCCAACTCCTACGAGCAGTACTTC. Residues: CASSIGPNSYEQYF. The rearrangement uses TRBV19 and TRBJ2-7; D call uncertain. The CDR3 consists of 14 residues. The germline V gene has CDR1 LNHDA and CDR2 SQIVND (reference sequence). Trimming left V 1 base short and J 0 bases short, with 7 bases between.

The V call is TRBV19, the J call TRBJ2-1, with TRBD2 matching 7 bases. Germline CDR1 and CDR2: LNHDA and SQIVND (reference sequence). V shed 3 bases, J shed 8 bases, and the junction held 7 bases outside the gene matches. CDR3 length equals 14 residues. CDR3 region: CASSMRREADEQFF. The CDR3 region has the DNA TGTGCCAGTAGTATGCGTCGGGAGGCGGATGAGCAGTTCTTC.

The V gene is TRBV13, the J gene TRBJ2-5, with D possibly matching TRBD1 (5 bases). V was pared by 4 bases and J by 0 bases, with 12 bases between. The germline V gene has CDR1 PRHDT and CDR2 FYEKMQ (reference sequence). The CDR3 is 15 residues long. The CDR3 DNA reads TGTGCCAGCAGCTCCTCCCGACAGCACCAAGAGACCCAGTACTTC. This sequence encodes CASSSSRQHQETQYF.

The V gene is TRBV15, the J gene TRBJ1-4; D is undetermined. The CDR3 consists of 15 residues. Germline V CDR1 and CDR2: LNHNV, YYDKDF (reference sequence). The V and J ends lost 0 bases and 8 bases respectively, with 13 bases between them. CDR3: CATSREARAGEKLFF. The DNA of the CDR3 is TGTGCCACCAGCAGAGAGGCTAGGGCCGGGGAAAAACTGTTTTTT.

This chain connects TRBV7-3 to TRBJ2-7, with 9 bases fitting TRBD1. Per germline, CDR1 SGHTA and CDR2 FQGTGA. The V segment lost 5 bases and the J segment 3 bases; nucleotides outside the gene matches: 5. The length of the CDR3 is 14 residues. CDR3 sequence: CASSPSGQGYEQYF. The CDR3 bases are TGTGCCAGCAGCCCGTCGGGACAGGGCTACGAGCAGTACTTC.

V and J are TRBV27 and TRBJ2-1, with TRBD1 identical over 7 bases. CDR3 length: 15 residues. Germline CDR1 reads MNHEY; CDR2 reads SMNVEV (reference sequence). Unmatched junction bases numbered 4, after V lost 3 bases and J lost 2 bases. CDR3 sequence: CASSLNRGAYNEQFF. The CDR3 bases are TGTGCCAGCAGTTTGAACAGGGGCGCCTACAATGAGCAGTTCTTC.

The chain carries TRBV19 and TRBJ2-6; no reliable D call. Trimming pared 8 bases from V and 1 base from J, leaving 9 bases between. The CDR3 loop spans 14 amino acids. Germline V gives CDR1 LNHDA, CDR2 SQIVND (reference sequence). The CDR3 region is CASCSMSGANVLTF. The CDR3, as DNA: TGTGCCAGTTGTAGCATGTCTGGGGCCAACGTCCTGACTTTC.

CDR3 coding DNA: TGTGCCGCCGGACAGCAACAAGAGACCCAGTACTTC. Protein sequence: CAAGQQQETQYF. J is TRBJ2-5 and V is TRBV10-3; weak D call: TRBD1 (6 bases). Per the germline V gene, CDR1 is ENHRY and CDR2 is SYGVKD. V was trimmed by 11 bases and J by 2 bases, leaving 12 bases between them. The CDR3 extends over 12 amino acids.

V is TRBV4-1 and J is TRBJ2-3; the match to TRBD1 covers 9 bases. This CDR3 spans 14 amino acids. Trimming at V came to 5 bases and at J to 5 bases, leaving 5 bases not matched to a gene. The germline V gene has CDR1 MGHRA and CDR2 YSYEKL. The CDR3 loop is CASSGTDRGDTQYF. The CDR3 DNA reads as TGCGCCAGCAGCGGAACGGACAGGGGAGATACGCAGTATTTT.

J is TRBJ2-1 and V is TRBV5-1; D is possibly TRBD1 (7 bases). Trimming cost V 2 bases and J 2 bases, with 11 bases left between them. Looked up from germline, CDR1 is SGHRS and CDR2 is YFSETQ. The CDR3 runs 15 residues. CDR3 sequence (DNA): TGCGCCAGCAGCTTAACAGGGGAGGCCTACAATGAGCAGTTCTTC. Amino acid sequence: CASSLTGEAYNEQFF.

Only one count was recorded for this clone. V and J are TRBV9 and TRBJ2-3; D uncertain. Germline V lookup: CDR1 SGDLS, CDR2 YYNGEE. V was cut by 0 bases and J by 2 bases, with 10 bases left in between. The CDR3 is 15 residues long. The CDR3 nucleotides are TGTGCCAGCAGCGTAGCATCCGGCACCACAGATACGCAGTATTTT. Protein sequence: CASSVASGTTDTQYF.

The chain recombines TRBV15 with TRBJ2-1; perhaps TRBD1 as D (6 bases). The germline V and J ends were trimmed by 2 bases and 1 base, with 18 bases remaining between them. Germline assignment: CDR1 LNHNV and CDR2 YYDKDF (reference sequence). The CDR3 has 18 amino acids. This CDR3 is CATSRPGGPRGSYNEQFF. The CDR3 coding sequence is TGTGCCACCAGCAGACCTGGCGGCCCTAGGGGGTCCTACAATGAGCAGTTCTTC.

The chain is built from TRBV4-2 and TRBJ2-1; tentative D call: TRBD2 (6 bases). The CDR3 spans 15 residues. The V and J ends lost 1 base and 7 bases respectively, with 14 bases between them. Germline CDR1 and CDR2: LGHNA and YNFKEQ. The chain's CDR3 is CASSQAAFAGNEQFF. The CDR3 DNA reads as TGTGCCAGCAGCCAAGCCGCGTTTGCGGGGAATGAGCAGTTCTTC.

The J gene is TRBJ2-2, the V gene TRBV7-2; D is perhaps TRBD1 (6 bases). CDR1 is SGHTA and CDR2 is FQGNSA in the germline V gene. Trimming took 6 bases from V and 8 from J, leaving 19 bases between them. There are 15 residues in the CDR3. The CDR3 loop is CASRPNQNRDGELFF. The CDR3 nucleotides are TGTGCCAGCAGACCTAACCAAAACAGGGATGGGGAGCTGTTTTTT.

The V and J genes are TRBV28 and TRBJ1-2; 7 nucleotides line up with TRBD1. With 6 bases clipped from V and 2 bases from J, the junction kept 6 bases outside the gene matches. The CDR3 is 14 residues long. Germline CDR1 reads MDHEN; CDR2 reads SYDVKM. This chain's CDR3 is CASRSQGINYGYTF. In DNA form, the CDR3 reads TGTGCCAGCAGATCACAGGGGATAAACTATGGCTACACCTTC.

The CDR3 region has the DNA TGTGCCAGCAGCCGAGGGGAGCTCCCTGAAGCTTTCTTT. Amino acid sequence: CASSRGELPEAFF. The chain employs TRBV13 and TRBJ1-1; a possible D gene is TRBD1 (5 bases). Germline V gene sequence: CDR1 PRHDT, CDR2 FYEKMQ (reference sequence). The CDR3 length is 13 residues. Trimming removed 5 bases from V and 6 bases from J, with 13 bases in between.